A selection of T cell receptor beta chains follows, all from one sample in a study of T cells after yellow fever vaccination. TCRdb ran MiXCR on the 5' RACE reads and lists one entry per CDR3 protein. Here the sample spans over 120,000 distinct CDR3 sequences, 6.6% being singletons. The sequencing here drew on CD4+ T cells sorted from PBMCs, taken 10 days after the yellow fever booster vaccination. The receptors derive from a young man who received the YFV17D yellow fever vaccine. CDR3s include the opening cysteine and the closing phenylalanine or tryptophan. A D gene is named only where the DNA matches it firmly. Part of the rows lack a size; the others show once, few, many or a class for expanded clones.

V: TRBV20-1; D: TRBD2; J: TRBJ2-3; size: few; DNA: TGCAGTGCTCCTGGACTAGCGGGAGGGCCTAACACAGATACGCAGTATTTT; CDR3: CSAPGLAGGPNTDTQYF
V: TRBV5-4; D: TRBD1; J: TRBJ2-7; size: NA; DNA: TGTGCCAGCAGCTTAAACAGGGGCAGTGGCGAGCAGTACTTC; CDR3: CASSLNRGSGEQYF
V: TRBV9; D: NA; J: TRBJ1-1; size: many; DNA: TGTGCCAGCAGCGTCGCCGGGACAACGAACACTGAAGCTTTCTTT; CDR3: CASSVAGTTNTEAFF
V: TRBV3-1; D: NA; J: TRBJ1-3; size: few; DNA: TGTGCCAGCAGCCGGACAGCTGGAAACACCATATATTTT; CDR3: CASSRTAGNTIYF
V: TRBV4-3; D: TRBD2; J: TRBJ2-5; size: many; DNA: TGCGCCAGCAGCCCTGCGACTAGCGGGAGGGCCGATAAGACCCAGTACTTC; CDR3: CASSPATSGRADKTQYF
V: TRBV6-5; D: TRBD1; J: TRBJ2-7; size: NA; DNA: TGTGCCAGCAATTCGGGACAGGGACCCTACGAGCAGTACTTC; CDR3: CASNSGQGPYEQYF
V: TRBV9; D: NA; J: TRBJ2-7; size: many; DNA: TGTGCCAGCAGCGCCCTGGGAAGCGGCAAACGTAACGAGCAGTACTTC; CDR3: CASSALGSGKRNEQYF
V: TRBV5-1; D: TRBD2; J: TRBJ2-7; size: many; DNA: TGCGCCAGCAGCTTGGCTTCGGGAGGGATATACGAGCAGTACTTC; CDR3: CASSLASGGIYEQYF
V: TRBV12-3/TRBV12-4; D: NA; J: TRBJ2-2; size: NA; DNA: TGTGCCAGCCGGGACAAAGGCACCGGGGAGCTGTTTTTT; CDR3: CASRDKGTGELFF
V: TRBV29-1; D: NA; J: TRBJ2-5; size: many; DNA: TGCAGCGTTGAAGAAGGGGGGGAGACCCAGTACTTC; CDR3: CSVEEGGETQYF
V: TRBV6-2/TRBV6-3; D: TRBD2; J: TRBJ2-7; size: many; DNA: TGTGCCAGCAGCCCTGGAGGACTAGCGGCCTACGAGCAGTACTTC; CDR3: CASSPGGLAAYEQYF
V: TRBV21-1; D: NA; J: TRBJ2-2; size: many; DNA: TGTGCCAGCAGCACCTCGACAGGCCCCCTGGGGACCGGGGAGCTGTTTTTT; CDR3: CASSTSTGPLGTGELFF
V: TRBV20-1; D: NA; J: TRBJ2-1; size: many; DNA: TGCAGTGCTAGCCTCGTGTCTTACGAGCAGTTCTTC; CDR3: CSASLVSYEQFF
V: TRBV7-2; D: NA; J: TRBJ1-1; size: many; DNA: TGTGCCAGCAGCCCTCTTAGGAGGGAGGGCACTGAAGCTTTCTTT; CDR3: CASSPLRREGTEAFF
V: TRBV6-5; D: NA; J: TRBJ2-1; size: many; DNA: TGTGCCAGCAGTTACTCGCCGTACAGGAACGACAATGAGCAGTTCTTC; CDR3: CASSYSPYRNDNEQFF
V: TRBV5-1; D: TRBD1; J: TRBJ2-7; size: many; DNA: TGCGCCAGCAGCTTGGGACAGGGGGCAGGGAGCTCCTACGAGCAGTACTTC; CDR3: CASSLGQGAGSSYEQYF
V: TRBV5-1; D: TRBD1; J: TRBJ2-1; size: many; DNA: TGCGCCAGCAGCTTACAGGGGGCCTCCTACAATGAGCAGTTCTTC; CDR3: CASSLQGASYNEQFF
V: TRBV24-1; D: NA; J: TRBJ2-6; size: many; DNA: TGTGCCACCAGTGATGCCCTGGGGGGGGCCAACGTCCTGACTTTC; CDR3: CATSDALGGANVLTF
V: TRBV20-1; D: TRBD2; J: TRBJ2-7; size: NA; DNA: TGCAGTGCTAGAGTCCCCGGGACTAGCGGGATCTACGAGCAGTACTTC; CDR3: CSARVPGTSGIYEQYF
V: TRBV29-1; D: TRBD2; J: TRBJ2-2; size: many; DNA: TGCAGCGTTGTACGGGGGGTGAACACCGGGGAGCTGTTTTTT; CDR3: CSVVRGVNTGELFF
V: TRBV6-2/TRBV6-3; D: TRBD1; J: TRBJ2-7; size: many; DNA: TGTGCCAGCAGTTACGGCAGGGGGATAAGTTACGAGCAGTACTTC; CDR3: CASSYGRGISYEQYF
V: TRBV25-1; D: TRBD2; J: TRBJ2-3; size: many; DNA: TGTGCCAGCAGTGAAAGGTCGGTGGGGGGGACAGATACGCAGTATTTT; CDR3: CASSERSVGGTDTQYF
V: TRBV28; D: TRBD1; J: TRBJ2-1; size: many; DNA: TGTGCCAGCAGTCGTCCCGGGACAGGGGGTGTGTCGATCTTC; CDR3: CASSRPGTGGVSIF
V: TRBV30; D: TRBD2; J: TRBJ2-3; size: many; DNA: TGTGCTCCTGTTTGTGCGGGAGTCAAGGGGTGCACAGATACGCAGTATTTT; CDR3: CAPVCAGVKGCTDTQYF
V: TRBV7-9; D: TRBD1; J: TRBJ2-7; size: many; DNA: TGTGCCAGCAGCCATAATCCGGGACAGGGGGCCGACGAGCAGTACTTC; CDR3: CASSHNPGQGADEQYF
V: TRBV7-8; D: NA; J: TRBJ1-1; size: few; DNA: TGTGCCAGCAGCTCCGGGGCTGACACTGAAGCTTTCTTT; CDR3: CASSSGADTEAFF
V: TRBV4-3; D: NA; J: TRBJ2-1; size: many; DNA: TGCGCCAGCAGACCAACGCTAAAAAACAATGAGCAGTTCTTC; CDR3: CASRPTLKNNEQFF